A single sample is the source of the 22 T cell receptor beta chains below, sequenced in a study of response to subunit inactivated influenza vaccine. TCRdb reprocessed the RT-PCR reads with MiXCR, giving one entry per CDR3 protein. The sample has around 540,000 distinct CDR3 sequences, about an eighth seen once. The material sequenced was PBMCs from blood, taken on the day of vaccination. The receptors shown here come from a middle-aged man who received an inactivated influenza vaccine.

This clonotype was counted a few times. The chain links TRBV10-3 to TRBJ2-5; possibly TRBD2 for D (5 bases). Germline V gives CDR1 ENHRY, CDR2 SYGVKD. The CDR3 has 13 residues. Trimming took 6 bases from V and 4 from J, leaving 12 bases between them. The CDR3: CAIRIEGGETQYF. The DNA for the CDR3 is TGTGCCATCAGGATCGAGGGTGGAGAGACCCAGTACTTC.

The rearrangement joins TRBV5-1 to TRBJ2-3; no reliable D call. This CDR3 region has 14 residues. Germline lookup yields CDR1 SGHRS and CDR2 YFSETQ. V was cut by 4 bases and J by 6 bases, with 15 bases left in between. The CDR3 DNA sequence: TGCGCCAGCAGCAGAAGGATTCAGGCGGATACGCAGTATTTT. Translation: CASSRRIQADTQYF.

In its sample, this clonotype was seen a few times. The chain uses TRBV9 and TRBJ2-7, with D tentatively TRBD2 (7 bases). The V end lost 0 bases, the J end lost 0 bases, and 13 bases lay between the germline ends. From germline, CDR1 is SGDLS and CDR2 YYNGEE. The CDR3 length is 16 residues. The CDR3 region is CASSVGGGGDSYEQYF. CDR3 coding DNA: TGTGCCAGCAGCGTAGGAGGCGGGGGCGACTCCTACGAGCAGTACTTC.

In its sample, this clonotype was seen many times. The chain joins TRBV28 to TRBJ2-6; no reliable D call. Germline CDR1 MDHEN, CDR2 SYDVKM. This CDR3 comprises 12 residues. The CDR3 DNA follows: TGTTACATCCCCTCTGGGGCCAACGTCCTGACTTTC. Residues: CYIPSGANVLTF.

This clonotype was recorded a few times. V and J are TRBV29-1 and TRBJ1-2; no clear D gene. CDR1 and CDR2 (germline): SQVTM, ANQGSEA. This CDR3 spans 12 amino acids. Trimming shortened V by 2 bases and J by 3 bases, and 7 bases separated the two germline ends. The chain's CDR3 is CSVEQVDYGYTF. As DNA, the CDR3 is TGCAGCGTTGAACAGGTGGACTATGGCTACACCTTC.

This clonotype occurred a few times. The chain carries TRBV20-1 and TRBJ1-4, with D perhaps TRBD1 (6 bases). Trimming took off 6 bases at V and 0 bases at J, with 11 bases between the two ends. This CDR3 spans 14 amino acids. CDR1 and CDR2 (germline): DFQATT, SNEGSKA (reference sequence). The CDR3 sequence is CSAPGVSTNEKLFF. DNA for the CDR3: TGCAGTGCGCCAGGGGTATCAACTAATGAAAAACTGTTTTTT.

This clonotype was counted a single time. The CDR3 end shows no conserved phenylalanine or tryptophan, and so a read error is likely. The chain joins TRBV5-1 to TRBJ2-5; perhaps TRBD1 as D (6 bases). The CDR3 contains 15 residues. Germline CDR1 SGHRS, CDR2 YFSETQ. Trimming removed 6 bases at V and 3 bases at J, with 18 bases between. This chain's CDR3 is CASIEGSTGKETQYY. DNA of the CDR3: TGCGCCAGCATAGAGGGGTCGACAGGAAAAGAGACCCAGTACTAC.

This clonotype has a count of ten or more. DNA for the CDR3: TGTGCCAGCAGCCAGGGACAGGGTAACTACAATGAGCAGTTCTTC. It codes for CASSQGQGNYNEQFF. The chain joins TRBV4-2 to TRBJ2-1, with TRBD1 matching 9 bases. The J segment lost 3 bases and the V segment lost 3 bases, leaving 3 bases of the junction unmatched. Germline assignment: CDR1 LGHNA and CDR2 YNFKEQ. CDR3 length: 15 residues.

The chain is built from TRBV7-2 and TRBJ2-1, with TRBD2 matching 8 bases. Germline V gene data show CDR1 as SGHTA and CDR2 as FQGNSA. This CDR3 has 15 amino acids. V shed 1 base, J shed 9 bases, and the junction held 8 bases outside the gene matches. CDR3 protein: CASSLGRGGQGEQFF. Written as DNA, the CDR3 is TGTGCCAGCAGCTTAGGACGGGGGGGCCAGGGTGAGCAGTTCTTC.

The CDR3 loop reads CASSQGIHGTRTYEQYF. Written as DNA, the CDR3 is TGTGCCAGCAGCCAAGGGATACACGGGACTAGAACCTACGAGCAGTACTTC. V gene TRBV4-2 combines with J gene TRBJ2-7, with 8 nucleotides matching TRBD2. CDR3 length: 17 residues. Germline CDR1 is LGHNA and CDR2 is YNFKEQ. J was trimmed by 2 bases and V by 1 base; bases with no gene match: 10.

For the CDR3, the DNA is TGTGCCACCAGCAGAGGATTGGTAGCGGGAGGAAAGTACAATGAGCAGTTCTTC. This codes for CATSRGLVAGGKYNEQFF. The chain employs TRBV15 and TRBJ2-1; 10 nucleotides agree with TRBD2. The CDR3 sequence is 18 residues long. Germline lookup yields CDR1 LNHNV and CDR2 YYDKDF (reference sequence). Germline trimming cut 1 base from V and 4 bases from J; bases unmatched to any gene: 10. Full variable domain (outside the CDR3, taken from reference TRBV15 and TRBJ2-1): DAMVIQNPRYQVTQFGKPVTLSCSQTLNHNVMYWYQQKSSQAPKLLFHYYDKDFNNEADTPDNFQSRRPNTSFCFLDIRSPGLGDTAMYLCATSRGLVAGGKYNEQFFGPGTRLTVL.

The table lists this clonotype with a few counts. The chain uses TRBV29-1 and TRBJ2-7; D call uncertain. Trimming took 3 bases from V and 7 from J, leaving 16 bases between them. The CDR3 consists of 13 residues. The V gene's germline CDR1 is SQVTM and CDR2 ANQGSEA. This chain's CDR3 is CSVERPPSEEQYF. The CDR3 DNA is TGCAGCGTTGAGAGGCCGCCAAGCGAAGAGCAGTACTTC.

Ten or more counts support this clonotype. The CDR3 DNA reads TGCGCCAGCAGCCTTACGACAGGCTCCTACGAGCAGTACTTC. Protein product: CASSLTTGSYEQYF. The gene calls are TRBV5-1 and TRBJ2-7, with D perhaps matching TRBD1 (6 bases). The CDR3 is made up of 14 amino acids. Germline lookup yields CDR1 SGHRS and CDR2 YFSETQ. Trimming cost V 4 bases and J 0 bases, with 11 bases left between them.

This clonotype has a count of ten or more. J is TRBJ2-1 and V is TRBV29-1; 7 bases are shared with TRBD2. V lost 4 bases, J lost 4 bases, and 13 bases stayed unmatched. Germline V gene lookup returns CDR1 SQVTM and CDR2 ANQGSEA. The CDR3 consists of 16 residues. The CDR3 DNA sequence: TGCAGCGTTGCCGGGCGCGGGGGAGGAGAATACAATGAGCAGTTCTTC. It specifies CSVAGRGGGEYNEQFF.

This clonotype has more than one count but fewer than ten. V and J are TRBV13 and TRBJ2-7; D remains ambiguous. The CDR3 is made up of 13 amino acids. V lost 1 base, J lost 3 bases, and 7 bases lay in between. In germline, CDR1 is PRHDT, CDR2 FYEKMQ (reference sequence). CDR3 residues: CASSLVLGYEQYF. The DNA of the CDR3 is TGTGCCAGCAGCTTAGTATTGGGCTACGAGCAGTACTTC.

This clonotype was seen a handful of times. CDR3: CASSVRGNYEQYF. The CDR3 nucleotides read TGCGCCAGCAGCGTCCGGGGGAACTACGAGCAGTACTTC. The V call is TRBV5-1, the J call TRBJ2-7, with D tentatively TRBD2 (6 bases). Germline V gene lookup returns CDR1 SGHRS and CDR2 YFSETQ. Trimming left V 4 bases short and J 3 bases short, with 11 bases between. This CDR3 has 13 amino acids. Variable domain in full (rest from reference TRBV5-1 and TRBJ2-7): KAGVTQTPRYLIKTRGQQVTLSCSPISGHRSVSWYQQTPGQGLQFLFEYFSETQRNKGNFPGRFSGRQFSNSRSEMNVSTLELGDSALYLCASSVRGNYEQYFGPGTRLTVT.

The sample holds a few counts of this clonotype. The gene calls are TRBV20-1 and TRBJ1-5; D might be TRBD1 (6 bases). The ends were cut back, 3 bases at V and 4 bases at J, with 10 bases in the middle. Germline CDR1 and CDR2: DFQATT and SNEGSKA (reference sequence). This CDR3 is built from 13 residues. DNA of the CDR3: TGCAGTGCTAGGACAGGACTTAATCAGCCCCAGCATTTT. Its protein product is CSARTGLNQPQHF.

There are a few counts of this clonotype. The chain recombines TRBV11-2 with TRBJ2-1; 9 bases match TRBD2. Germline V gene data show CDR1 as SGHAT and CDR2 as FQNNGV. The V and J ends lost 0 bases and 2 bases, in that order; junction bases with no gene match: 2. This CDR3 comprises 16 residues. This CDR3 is CASSLDGGRAYNEQFF. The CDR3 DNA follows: TGTGCCAGCAGCTTAGACGGCGGGAGGGCCTACAATGAGCAGTTCTTC.

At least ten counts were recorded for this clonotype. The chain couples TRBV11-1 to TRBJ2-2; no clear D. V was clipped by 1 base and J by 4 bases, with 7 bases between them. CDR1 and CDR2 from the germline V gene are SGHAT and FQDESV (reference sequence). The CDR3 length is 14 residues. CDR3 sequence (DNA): TGTGCCAGCAGCTTAGTGCGATCCACCGGGGAGCTGTTTTTT. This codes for CASSLVRSTGELFF. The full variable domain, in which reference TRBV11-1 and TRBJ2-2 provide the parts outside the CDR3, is EAEVAQSPRYKITEKSQAVAFWCDPISGHATLYWYRQILGQGPELLVQFQDESVVDDSQLPKDRFSAERLKGVDSTLKIQPAELGDSAMYLCASSLVRSTGELFFGEGSRLTVL.

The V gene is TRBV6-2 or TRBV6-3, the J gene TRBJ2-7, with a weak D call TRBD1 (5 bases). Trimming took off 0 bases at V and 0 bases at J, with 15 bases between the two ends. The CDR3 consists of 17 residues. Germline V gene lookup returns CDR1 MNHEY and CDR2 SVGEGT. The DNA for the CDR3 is TGTGCCAGCAGTTACTCGAATTGGGCAGGGTACTCCTACGAGCAGTACTTC. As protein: CASSYSNWAGYSYEQYF.

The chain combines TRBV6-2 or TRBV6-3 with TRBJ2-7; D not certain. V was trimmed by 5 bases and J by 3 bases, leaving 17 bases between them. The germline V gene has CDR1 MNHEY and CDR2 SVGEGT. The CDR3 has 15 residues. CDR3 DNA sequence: TGTGCCAGCAGTCAAATTACGGCGTACAACTACGAGCAGTACTTC. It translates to CASSQITAYNYEQYF.

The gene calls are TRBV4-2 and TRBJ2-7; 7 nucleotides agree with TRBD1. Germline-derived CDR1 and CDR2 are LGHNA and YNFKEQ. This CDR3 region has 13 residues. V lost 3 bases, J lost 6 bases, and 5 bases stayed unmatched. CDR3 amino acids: CASSQKTGVEQYF. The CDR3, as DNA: TGTGCCAGCAGCCAGAAAACAGGGGTCGAGCAGTACTTC.